One TCR beta chain is described in this entry. Sequenced by immunoSEQ multiplex PCR; TCRdb stores in-frame clones only, minus some. The table includes 1 million to 1.2 million clones, 70% to 85% detected once. These data belong to a study of shared clonotypes between healthy human individuals. The CDR3 covers 17 residues. V shed 3 bases, J shed 2 bases, and the junction held 12 bases outside the gene matches. Germline CDR1 reads SGDLS; CDR2 reads YYNGEE. V and J are TRBV9 and TRBJ2-3; 7 bases are shared with TRBD2. Specimen: memory CD4+ T cells from PBMCs. Stated subset: CD45RA-negative fraction. The receptor was isolated from a man aged 18 to 29 in good health. Some clones in this sample may be carry-over from other donors' samples. In DNA, the CDR3 is TGTGCCAGCAGCGCACGGGGGGTAGCGGACCACACAGATACGCAGTATTTT. Its translation: CASSARGVADHTDTQYF.